This T cell receptor (beta chain) was captured by sequencing in a study of shared clonotypes between healthy human individuals. Study summary: CD4 naive and memory got three plates each, CD8 naive two, CD8 memory one.

The germline V gene encodes CDR1 SGHTA and CDR2 FQGNSA. Trimming cost V 0 bases and J 8 bases; bases outside gene matches: 11. The CDR3 covers 16 residues. The data were produced by immunoSEQ multiplex PCR, yet TCRdb's version contains in-frame clones alone and is incomplete. The sample lists approximately 2.5 million clones, roughly 93% occurring once. Recent acute infections and vaccinations were absent in the healthy HIV-negative adult donors. The V and J genes are TRBV7-2 and TRBJ1-2, with 8 bases identical to TRBD1. The TCR sequence derives from a young man in good health. Some clones in this sample may be carry-over from other donors' samples. Sample: naive CD4+ T cells from PBMCs. Subset indicated: CD45RA+ positively selected. Written as DNA, the CDR3 is TGTGCCAGCAGCTTAGCGCTGGACAGGGCCTATAGAGGCTACACCTTC. It is translated as CASSLALDRAYRGYTF.